The 2 T cell receptor beta chains reported below all come from one sample, sequenced in a study of T cell responses to AZD1222 COVID-19 vaccine. The data were produced by immunoSEQ multiplex PCR, yet TCRdb's version contains in-frame clones alone and is incomplete. The data show some 130,000 clones, around 90% seen once. The sequenced sample was peripheral blood, obtained on day 0 of AZD1222 vaccination. The receptor set was obtained from an adult in good health.

A single count supports this clone. The chain recombines TRBV7-2 with TRBJ1-5; 7 bases map to TRBD1. Per germline, CDR1 SGHTA and CDR2 FQGNSA. This CDR3 comprises 15 residues. V shed 5 bases and J 1 base; nucleotides not matched to a gene: 5. The CDR3 DNA reads TGTGCCAGCAGCATTCAGGGGGTGAGCAATCAGCCCCAGCATTTT. Translated, it gives CASSIQGVSNQPQHF. Full variable domain (rest looked up from reference TRBV7-2 and TRBJ1-5): GAGVSQSPSNKVTEKGKDVELRCDPISGHTALYWYRQSLGQGLEFLIYFQGNSAPDKSGLPSDRFSAERTGGSVSTLTIQRTQQEDSAVYLCASSIQGVSNQPQHFGDGTRLSIL.

The chain carries TRBV4-1 and TRBJ1-4; D is unclear. V dropped 1 base and J dropped 3 bases, with 12 bases sitting between them. CDR1 is MGHRA, CDR2 YSYEKL, per germline. The CDR3 is 16 residues long. The CDR3, as DNA: TGCGCCAGCAGCCAAGGGGCCGGGATCTCTAATGAAAAACTGTTTTTT. Translated, it gives CASSQGAGISNEKLFF.